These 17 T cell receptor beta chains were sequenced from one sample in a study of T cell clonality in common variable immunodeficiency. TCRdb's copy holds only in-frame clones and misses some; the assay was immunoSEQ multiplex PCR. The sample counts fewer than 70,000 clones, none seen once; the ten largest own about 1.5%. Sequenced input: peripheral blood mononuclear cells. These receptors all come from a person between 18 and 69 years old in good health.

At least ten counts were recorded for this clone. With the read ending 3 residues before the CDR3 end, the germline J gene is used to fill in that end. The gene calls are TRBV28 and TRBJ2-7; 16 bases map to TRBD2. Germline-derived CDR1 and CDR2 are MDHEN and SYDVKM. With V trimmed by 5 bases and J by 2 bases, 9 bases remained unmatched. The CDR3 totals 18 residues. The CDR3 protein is CASSGAPGLAGGAYEQYF. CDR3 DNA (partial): TGTGCCAGCAGTGGGGCCCCGGGACTAGCGGGAGGGGCCTACGAG.

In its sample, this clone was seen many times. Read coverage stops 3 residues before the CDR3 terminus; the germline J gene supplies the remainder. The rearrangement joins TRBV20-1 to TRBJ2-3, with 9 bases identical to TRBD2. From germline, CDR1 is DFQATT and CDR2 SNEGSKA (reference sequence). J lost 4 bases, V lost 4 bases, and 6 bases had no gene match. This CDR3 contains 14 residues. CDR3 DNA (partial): TGCAGTGCTATTAGCGGGAGAGTTGCAGATACG. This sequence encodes CSAISGRVADT. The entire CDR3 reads CSAISGRVADTQYF.

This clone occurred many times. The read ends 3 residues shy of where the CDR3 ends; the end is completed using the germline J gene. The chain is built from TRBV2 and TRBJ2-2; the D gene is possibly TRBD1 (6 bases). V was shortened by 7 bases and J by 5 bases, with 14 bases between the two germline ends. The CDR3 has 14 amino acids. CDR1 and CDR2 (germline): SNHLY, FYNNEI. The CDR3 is CASNRVGGTGELFF. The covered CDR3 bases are TGTGCCAGCAATCGGGTAGGGGGAACCGGGGAG.

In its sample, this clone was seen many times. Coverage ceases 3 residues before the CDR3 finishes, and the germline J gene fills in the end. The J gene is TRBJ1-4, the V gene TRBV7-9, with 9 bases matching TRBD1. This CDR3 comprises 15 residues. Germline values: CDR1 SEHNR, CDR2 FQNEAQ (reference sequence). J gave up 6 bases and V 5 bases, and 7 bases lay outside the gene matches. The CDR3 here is CASSPWGDRDEKLFF. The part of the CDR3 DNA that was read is TGTGCCAGCAGCCCGTGGGGGGACAGGGATGAAAAA.

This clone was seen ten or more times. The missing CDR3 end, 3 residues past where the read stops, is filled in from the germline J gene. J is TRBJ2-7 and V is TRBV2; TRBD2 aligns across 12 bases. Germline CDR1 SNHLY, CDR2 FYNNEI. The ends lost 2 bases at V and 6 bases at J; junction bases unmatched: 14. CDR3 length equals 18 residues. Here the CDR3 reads CASSEFVSSGRAVAEQYF. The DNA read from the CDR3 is TGTGCCAGCAGTGAATTTGTGTCTAGCGGGAGGGCCGTCGCCGAG. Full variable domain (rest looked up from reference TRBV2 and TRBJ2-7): EPEVTQTPSHQVTQMGQEVILRCVPISNHLYFYWYRQILGQKVEFLVSFYNNEISEKSEIFDDQFSVERPDGSNFTLKIRSTKLEDSAMYFCASSEFVSSGRAVAEQYFGPGTRLTVT.

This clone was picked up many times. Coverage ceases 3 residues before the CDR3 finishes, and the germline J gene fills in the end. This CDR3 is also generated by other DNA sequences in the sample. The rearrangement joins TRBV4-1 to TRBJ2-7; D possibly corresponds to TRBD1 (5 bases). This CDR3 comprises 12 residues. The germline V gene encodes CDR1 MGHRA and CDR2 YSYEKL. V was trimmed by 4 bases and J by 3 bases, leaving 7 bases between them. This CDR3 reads CASSPQGYEQYF. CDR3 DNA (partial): TGCGCCAGCAGCCCGCAGGGCTACGAG.

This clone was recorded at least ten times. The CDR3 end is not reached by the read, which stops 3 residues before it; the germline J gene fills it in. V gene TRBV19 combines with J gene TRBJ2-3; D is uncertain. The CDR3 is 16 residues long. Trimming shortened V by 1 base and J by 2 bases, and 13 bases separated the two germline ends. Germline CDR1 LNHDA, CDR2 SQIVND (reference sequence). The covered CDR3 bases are TGTGCCAGTAGTATAGTAGTAGCCAATACCACAGATACG. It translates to CASSIVVANTTDT. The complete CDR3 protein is CASSIVVANTTDTQYF.

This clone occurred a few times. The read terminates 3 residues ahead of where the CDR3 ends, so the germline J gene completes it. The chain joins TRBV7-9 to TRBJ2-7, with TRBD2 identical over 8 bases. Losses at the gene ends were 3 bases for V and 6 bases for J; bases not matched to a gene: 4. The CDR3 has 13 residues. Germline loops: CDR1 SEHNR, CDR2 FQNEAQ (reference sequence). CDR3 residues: CASSLSGGSEQYF. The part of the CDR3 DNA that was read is TGTGCCAGCAGCTTGAGCGGGGGCTCCGAG.

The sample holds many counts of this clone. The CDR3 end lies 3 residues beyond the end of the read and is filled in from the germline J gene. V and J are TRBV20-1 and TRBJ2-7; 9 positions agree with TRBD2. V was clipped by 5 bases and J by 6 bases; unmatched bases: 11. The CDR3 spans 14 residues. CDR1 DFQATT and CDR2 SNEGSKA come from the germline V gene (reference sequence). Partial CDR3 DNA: TGCAGTGCTCAGCTATTAGCGGGAGTAGCCGAG. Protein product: CSAQLLAGVAE. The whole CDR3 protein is CSAQLLAGVAEQYF.

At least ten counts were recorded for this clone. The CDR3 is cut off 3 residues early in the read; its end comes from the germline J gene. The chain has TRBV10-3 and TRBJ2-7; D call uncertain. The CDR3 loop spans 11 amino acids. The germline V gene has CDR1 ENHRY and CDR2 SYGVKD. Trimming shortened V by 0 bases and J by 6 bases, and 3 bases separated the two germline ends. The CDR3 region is CAISESAEQYF. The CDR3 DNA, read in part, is TGTGCCATCAGTGAGTCGGCCGAG.

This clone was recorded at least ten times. The CDR3 protein is CSALSLGAHPYEQYF. The covered CDR3 bases are TGCAGTGCTCTATCGTTGGGGGCGCATCCCTACGAG. J is TRBJ2-7 and V is TRBV20-1; weak D call: TRBD1 (6 bases). From the germline J gene comes the end of the CDR3, since the read stops 3 residues before it. CDR3 size: 15 residues. Trimming took 5 bases from V and 2 from J, leaving 19 bases between them. Germline V gene sequence: CDR1 DFQATT, CDR2 SNEGSKA (reference sequence).

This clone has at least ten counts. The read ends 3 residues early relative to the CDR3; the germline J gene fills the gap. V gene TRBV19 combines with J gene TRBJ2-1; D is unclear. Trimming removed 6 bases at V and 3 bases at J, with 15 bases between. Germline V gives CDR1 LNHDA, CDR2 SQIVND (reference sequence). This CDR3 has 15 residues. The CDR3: CASSDLPEDYNEQFF. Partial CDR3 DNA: TGTGCCAGTAGCGACTTACCCGAGGACTACAATGAG.

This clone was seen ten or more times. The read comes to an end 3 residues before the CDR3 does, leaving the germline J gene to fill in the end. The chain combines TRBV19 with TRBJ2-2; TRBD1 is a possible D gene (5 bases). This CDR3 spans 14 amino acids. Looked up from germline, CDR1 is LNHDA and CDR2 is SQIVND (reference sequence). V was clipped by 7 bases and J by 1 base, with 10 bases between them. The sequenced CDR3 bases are TGTGCCAGTAAATCTCAGGGGAACACCGGGGAG. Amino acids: CASKSQGNTGE. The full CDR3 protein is CASKSQGNTGELFF. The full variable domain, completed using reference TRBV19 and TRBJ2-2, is DGGITQSPKYLFRKEGQNVTLSCEQNLNHDAMYWYRQDPGQGLRLIYYSQIVNDFQKGDIAEGYSVSREKKESFPLTVTSAQKNPTAFYLCASKSQGNTGELFFGEGSRLTVL.

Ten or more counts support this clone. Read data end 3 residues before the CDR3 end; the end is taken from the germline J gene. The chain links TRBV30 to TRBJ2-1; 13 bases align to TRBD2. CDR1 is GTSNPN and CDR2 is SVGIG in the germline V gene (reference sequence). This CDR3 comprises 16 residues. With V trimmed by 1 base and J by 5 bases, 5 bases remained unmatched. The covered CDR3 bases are TGTGCCTGGAGTGCGGGACTAGCGGGACCAAACAATGAG. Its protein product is CAWSAGLAGPNNE. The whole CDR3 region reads CAWSAGLAGPNNEQFF.

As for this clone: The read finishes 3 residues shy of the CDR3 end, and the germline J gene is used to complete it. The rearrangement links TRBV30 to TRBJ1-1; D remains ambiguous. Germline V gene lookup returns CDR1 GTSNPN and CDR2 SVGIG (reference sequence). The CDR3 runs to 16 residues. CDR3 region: CAWSKRKGGLQETAFF. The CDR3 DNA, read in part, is TGTGCCTGGAGTAAACGAAAAGGCGGACTTCAAGAGACC.

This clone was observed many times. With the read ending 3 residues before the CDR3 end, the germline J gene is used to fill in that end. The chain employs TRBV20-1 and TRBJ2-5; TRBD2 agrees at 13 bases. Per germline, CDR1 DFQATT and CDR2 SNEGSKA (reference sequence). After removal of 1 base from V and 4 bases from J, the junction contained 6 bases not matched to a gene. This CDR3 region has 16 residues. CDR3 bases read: TGCAGTGCTAGAGGTGGACTAGCGGGAGTAGGAGAGACC. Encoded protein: CSARGGLAGVGET. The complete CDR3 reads CSARGGLAGVGETQYF.

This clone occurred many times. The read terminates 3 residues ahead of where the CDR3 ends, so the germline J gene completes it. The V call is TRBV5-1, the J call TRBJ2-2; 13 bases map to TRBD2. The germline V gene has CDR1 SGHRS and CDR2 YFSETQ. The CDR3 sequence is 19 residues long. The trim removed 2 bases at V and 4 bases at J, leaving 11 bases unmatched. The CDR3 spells CASSFLDGGLAGFTGELFF. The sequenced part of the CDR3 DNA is TGCGCCAGCAGCTTCCTGGACGGGGGACTAGCGGGATTCACCGGGGAG.